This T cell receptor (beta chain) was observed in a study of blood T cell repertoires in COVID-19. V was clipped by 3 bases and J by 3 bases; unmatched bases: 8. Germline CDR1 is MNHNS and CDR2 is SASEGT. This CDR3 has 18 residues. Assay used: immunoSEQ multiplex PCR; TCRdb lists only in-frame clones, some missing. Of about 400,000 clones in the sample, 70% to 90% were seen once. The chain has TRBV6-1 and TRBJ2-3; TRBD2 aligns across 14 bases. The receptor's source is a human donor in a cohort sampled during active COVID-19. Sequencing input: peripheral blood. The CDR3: CASSDRLAGGRRTDTQYF. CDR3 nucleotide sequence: TGTGCCAGCAGTGATCGACTAGCGGGGGGGAGGAGGACAGATACGCAGTATTTT.